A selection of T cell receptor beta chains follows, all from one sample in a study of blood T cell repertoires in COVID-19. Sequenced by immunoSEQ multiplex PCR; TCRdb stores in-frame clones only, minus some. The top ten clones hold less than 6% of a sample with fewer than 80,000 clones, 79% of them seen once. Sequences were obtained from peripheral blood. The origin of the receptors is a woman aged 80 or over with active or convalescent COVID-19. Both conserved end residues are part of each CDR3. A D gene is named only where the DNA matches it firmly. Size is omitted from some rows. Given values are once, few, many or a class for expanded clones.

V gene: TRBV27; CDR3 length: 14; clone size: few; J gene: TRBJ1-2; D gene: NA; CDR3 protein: CASSSRGGSRGYTF; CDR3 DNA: TGTGCCAGCAGTTCCCGGGGGGGGTCCCGTGGCTACACCTTC
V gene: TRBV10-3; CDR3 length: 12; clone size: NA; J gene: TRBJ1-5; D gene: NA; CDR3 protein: CAISAQGQPQHF; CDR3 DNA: TGTGCCATCAGTGCTCAGGGTCAGCCCCAGCATTTT
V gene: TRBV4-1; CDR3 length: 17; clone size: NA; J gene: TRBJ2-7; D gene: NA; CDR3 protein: CASSQDFFVRGSYEQYF; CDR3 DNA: TGCGCCAGCAGCCAAGATTTCTTCGTCAGGGGAAGTTACGAGCAGTACTTC
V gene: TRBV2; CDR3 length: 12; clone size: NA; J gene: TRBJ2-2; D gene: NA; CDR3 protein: CASRRGGGELFF; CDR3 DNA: TGTGCCAGCAGACGGGGAGGCGGGGAGCTGTTTTTT
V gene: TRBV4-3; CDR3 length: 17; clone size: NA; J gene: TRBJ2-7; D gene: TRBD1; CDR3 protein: CASSQGSPGTGISEQYF; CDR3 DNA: TGCGCCAGCAGCCAAGGCTCCCCCGGGACAGGAATTTCCGAGCAGTACTTC
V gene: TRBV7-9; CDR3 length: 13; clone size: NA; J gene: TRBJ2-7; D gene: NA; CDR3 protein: CASSLQGIHEQYF; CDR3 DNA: TGTGCCAGCAGCTTACAGGGGATCCACGAGCAGTACTTC
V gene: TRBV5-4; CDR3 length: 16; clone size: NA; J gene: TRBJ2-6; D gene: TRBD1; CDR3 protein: CASRRTGGPGANVLTF; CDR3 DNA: TGTGCCAGCAGGCGTACAGGGGGCCCAGGGGCCAACGTCCTGACTTTC
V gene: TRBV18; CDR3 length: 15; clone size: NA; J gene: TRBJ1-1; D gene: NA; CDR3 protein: CASSPGRGVNTEAFF; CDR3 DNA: TGTGCCAGCTCACCAGGGCGCGGGGTGAACACTGAAGCTTTCTTT
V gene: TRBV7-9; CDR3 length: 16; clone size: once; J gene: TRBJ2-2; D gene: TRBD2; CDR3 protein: CASSLTSGMYTGELFF; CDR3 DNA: TGTGCCAGCAGCTTAACTAGCGGGATGTACACCGGGGAGCTGTTTTTT
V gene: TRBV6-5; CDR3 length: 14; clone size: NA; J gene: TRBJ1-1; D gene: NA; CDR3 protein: CASSYSTESTEAFF; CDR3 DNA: TGTGCCAGCAGTTACTCGACGGAGAGCACTGAAGCTTTCTTT
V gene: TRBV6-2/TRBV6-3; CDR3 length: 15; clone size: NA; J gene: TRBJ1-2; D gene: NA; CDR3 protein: CASSYPGGLNYGYTF; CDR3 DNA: TGTGCCAGCAGTTACCCGGGAGGATTGAACTATGGCTACACCTTC
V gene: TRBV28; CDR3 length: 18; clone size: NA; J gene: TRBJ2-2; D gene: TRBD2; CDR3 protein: CASSLLLAGGGNTGELFF; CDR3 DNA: TGTGCCAGCAGTTTACTTCTAGCGGGAGGAGGGAACACCGGGGAGCTGTTTTTT
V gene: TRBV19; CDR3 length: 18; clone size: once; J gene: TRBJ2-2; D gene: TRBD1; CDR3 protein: CASSFGQGTTMSTGELFF; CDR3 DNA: TGTGCCAGTAGTTTCGGACAGGGGACGACTATGAGCACCGGGGAGCTGTTTTTT
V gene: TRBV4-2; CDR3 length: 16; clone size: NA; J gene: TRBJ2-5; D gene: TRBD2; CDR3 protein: CASSQVGAGFVETQYF; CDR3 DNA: TGTGCCAGCAGCCAAGTAGGAGCGGGATTCGTAGAGACCCAGTACTTC
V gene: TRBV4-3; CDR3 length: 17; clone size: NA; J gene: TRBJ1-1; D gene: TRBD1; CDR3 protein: CASSQDYSLDRDTEAFF; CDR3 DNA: TGCGCCAGCAGCCAAGACTACAGCCTGGACAGGGACACTGAAGCTTTCTTT
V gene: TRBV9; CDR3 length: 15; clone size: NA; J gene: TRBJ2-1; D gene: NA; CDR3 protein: CASSVGTVPYNEQFF; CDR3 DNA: TGTGCCAGCAGCGTAGGGACAGTACCCTACAATGAGCAGTTCTTC
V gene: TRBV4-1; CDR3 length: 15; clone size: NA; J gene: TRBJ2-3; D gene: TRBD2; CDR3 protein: CASSHRTSGERYEYF; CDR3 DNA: TGCGCCAGCAGCCACAGGACTAGCGGGGAAAGATACGAGTATTTT
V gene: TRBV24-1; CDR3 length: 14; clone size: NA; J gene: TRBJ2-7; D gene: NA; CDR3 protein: CATSDTSGTREQYF; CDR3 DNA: TGTGCCACCAGTGATACTTCGGGAACTCGGGAGCAGTACTTC
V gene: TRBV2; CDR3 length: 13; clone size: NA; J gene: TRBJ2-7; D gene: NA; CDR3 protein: CASSSPRQYEQYF; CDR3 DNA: TGTGCCAGCAGTTCTCCTCGACAGTACGAGCAGTACTTC
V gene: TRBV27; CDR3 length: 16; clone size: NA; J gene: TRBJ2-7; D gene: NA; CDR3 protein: CASSPGGGGRAYEQYF; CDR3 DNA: TGTGCCAGCAGTCCAGGAGGGGGGGGTAGGGCCTACGAGCAGTACTTC
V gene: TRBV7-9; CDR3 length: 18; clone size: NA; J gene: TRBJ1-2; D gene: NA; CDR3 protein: CASSLSGGGKAGQYGYTF; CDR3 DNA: TGTGCCAGCAGCTTAAGCGGCGGCGGAAAGGCCGGGCAATATGGCTACACCTTC
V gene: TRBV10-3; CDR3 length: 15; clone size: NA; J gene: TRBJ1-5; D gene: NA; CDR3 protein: CAISETGSSNQPQHF; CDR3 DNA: TGTGCCATCAGTGAGACAGGGTCCAGCAATCAGCCCCAGCATTTT